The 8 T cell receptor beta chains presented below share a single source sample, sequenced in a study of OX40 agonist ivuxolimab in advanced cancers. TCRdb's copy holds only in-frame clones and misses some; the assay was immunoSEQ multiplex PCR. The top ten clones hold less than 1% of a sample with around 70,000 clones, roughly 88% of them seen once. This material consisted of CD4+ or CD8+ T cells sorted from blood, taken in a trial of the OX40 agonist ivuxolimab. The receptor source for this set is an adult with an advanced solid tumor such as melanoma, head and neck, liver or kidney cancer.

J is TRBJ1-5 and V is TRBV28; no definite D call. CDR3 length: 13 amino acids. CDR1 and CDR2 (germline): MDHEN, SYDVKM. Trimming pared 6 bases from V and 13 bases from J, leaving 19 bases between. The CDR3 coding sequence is TGTGCCAGCAGCACAACGAACCCAAATGCGCAGCATTTT. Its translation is CASSTTNPNAQHF.

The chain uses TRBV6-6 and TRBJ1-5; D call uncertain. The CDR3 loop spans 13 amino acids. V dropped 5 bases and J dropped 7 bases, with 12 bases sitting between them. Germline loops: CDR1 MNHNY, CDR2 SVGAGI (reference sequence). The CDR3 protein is CASSRSSDQPQHF. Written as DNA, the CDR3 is TGTGCCAGCAGTCGATCATCTGACCAGCCCCAGCATTTT.

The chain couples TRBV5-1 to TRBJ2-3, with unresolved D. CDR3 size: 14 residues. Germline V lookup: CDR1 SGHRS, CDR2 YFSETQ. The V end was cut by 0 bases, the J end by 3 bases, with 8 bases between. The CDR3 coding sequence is TGCGCCAGCAGCTTGGAATGGGAAACAGATACGCAGTATTTT. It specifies CASSLEWETDTQYF.

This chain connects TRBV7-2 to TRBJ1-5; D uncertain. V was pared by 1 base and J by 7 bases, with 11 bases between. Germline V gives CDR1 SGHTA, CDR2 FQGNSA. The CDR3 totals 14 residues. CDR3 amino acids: CASSLGGFGQPQHF. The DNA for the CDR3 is TGTGCCAGCAGCTTAGGTGGTTTTGGACAGCCCCAGCATTTT.

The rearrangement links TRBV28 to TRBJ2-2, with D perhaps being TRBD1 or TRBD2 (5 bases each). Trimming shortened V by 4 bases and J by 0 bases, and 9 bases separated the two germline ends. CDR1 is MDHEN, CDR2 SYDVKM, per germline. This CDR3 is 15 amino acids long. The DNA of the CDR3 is TGTGCCAGCAGTTGGGACGGGGCGAACACCGGGGAGCTGTTTTTT. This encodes CASSWDGANTGELFF.

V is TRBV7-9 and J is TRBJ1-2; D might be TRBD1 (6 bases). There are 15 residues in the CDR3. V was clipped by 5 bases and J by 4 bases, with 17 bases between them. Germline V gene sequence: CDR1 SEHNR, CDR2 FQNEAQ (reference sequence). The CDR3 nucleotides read TGTGCCAGCAGCGCCCGGACAGAGCCCCTCTATGGCTACACCTTC. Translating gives CASSARTEPLYGYTF.

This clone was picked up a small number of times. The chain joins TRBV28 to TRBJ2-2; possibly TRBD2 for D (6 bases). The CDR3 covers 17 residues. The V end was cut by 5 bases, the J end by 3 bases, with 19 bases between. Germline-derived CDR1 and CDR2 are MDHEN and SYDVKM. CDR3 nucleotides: TGTGCCAGCAGTCTGGGACTCCATCCCGGCGACACCGGGGAGCTGTTTTTT. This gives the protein CASSLGLHPGDTGELFF.

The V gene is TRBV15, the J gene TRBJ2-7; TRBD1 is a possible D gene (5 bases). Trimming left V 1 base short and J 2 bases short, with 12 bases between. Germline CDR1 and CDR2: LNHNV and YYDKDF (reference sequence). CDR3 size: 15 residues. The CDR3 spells CATSRGVGATYEQYF. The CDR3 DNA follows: TGTGCCACCAGCAGAGGTGTAGGGGCGACCTACGAGCAGTACTTC.